The rows below give T cell receptor beta chains drawn from one sample of a study of CD8 T cells in ankylosing spondylitis. TCRdb fed the 5' RACE reads into MiXCR, producing one record per CDR3 protein. The sample has 150,000 to 200,000 distinct CDR3 sequences; approximately 13% are singletons. The sequenced material came from blood, either unsorted or a sorted T cell fraction (not recorded which). These receptors originate from a female donor with ankylosing spondylitis or in good health (not recorded which). Each CDR3 is given with its conserved first and last residue. The D gene is left open where the match is weak. The size entry is marked missing in some rows and otherwise reads once, few, many or a size class.

clone size: -; J gene: TRBJ2-2; D gene: TRBD1; V gene: TRBV24-1; CDR3 DNA: TGTGCCACCAGTGATCCCACAGGGGGAACAAGTCGCGGGGAGCTGTTTTTT; CDR3 protein: CATSDPTGGTSRGELFF
clone size: -; J gene: TRBJ1-2; D gene: TRBD1; V gene: TRBV18; CDR3 DNA: TGTGCCAGCCACACCGGGACAGGGAACTATGGCTACACCTTC; CDR3 protein: CASHTGTGNYGYTF
clone size: many; J gene: TRBJ1-2; D gene: -; V gene: TRBV20-1; CDR3 DNA: TGCAGTGCTGACGGGGGCGTCTACTATGGCTACACCTTC; CDR3 protein: CSADGGVYYGYTF
clone size: -; J gene: TRBJ2-3; D gene: -; V gene: TRBV7-3; CDR3 DNA: TGTGTCAGCAGCCGGGACGGTCTAAGCACAGATACGCAGTATTTT; CDR3 protein: CVSSRDGLSTDTQYF
clone size: many; J gene: TRBJ2-7; D gene: TRBD1; V gene: TRBV7-9; CDR3 DNA: TGTGCCAGCAGCGCCAATATGGGACAGGGGGCGTCGTACTTC; CDR3 protein: CASSANMGQGASYF
clone size: many; J gene: TRBJ2-2; D gene: TRBD2; V gene: TRBV2; CDR3 DNA: TGTGCCAGCAAGAGAACCACTAGCGGGCTAAACACCGGGGAGCTGTTTTTT; CDR3 protein: CASKRTTSGLNTGELFF
clone size: many; J gene: TRBJ2-3; D gene: TRBD2; V gene: TRBV28; CDR3 DNA: TGTGCCAGCAGTTTGGGACTAGCGGGAGGAGGAACTAGCACAGATACGCAGTATTTT; CDR3 protein: CASSLGLAGGGTSTDTQYF
clone size: -; J gene: TRBJ1-2; D gene: -; V gene: TRBV27; CDR3 DNA: TGTGCCAGCGGACAAAGGGCTAGCTATGGCTACACCTTC; CDR3 protein: CASGQRASYGYTF
clone size: -; J gene: TRBJ1-2; D gene: -; V gene: TRBV6-5; CDR3 DNA: TGTGCCAGCAGTTACACACGGGAGACTAACTATGGCTACACCTTC; CDR3 protein: CASSYTRETNYGYTF
clone size: many; J gene: TRBJ1-1; D gene: -; V gene: TRBV29-1; CDR3 DNA: TGCAGCGTTGATAAGTTTGGGGCAGGCCACATGAACACTGAAGCTTTCTTT; CDR3 protein: CSVDKFGAGHMNTEAFF
clone size: -; J gene: TRBJ2-2; D gene: -; V gene: TRBV20-1; CDR3 DNA: TGCTGTGCTAGAGAATTGATGGCTCTTGACGCCGGGGAGCTGTTTTTT; CDR3 protein: CCARELMALDAGELFF
clone size: many; J gene: TRBJ2-1; D gene: TRBD2; V gene: TRBV12-3/TRBV12-4; CDR3 DNA: TGTGCCAGCAGTTTAGTGTGGCGAGCGGGAGTTCTAAATGAGCAGTTCTTC; CDR3 protein: CASSLVWRAGVLNEQFF
clone size: medium-sized; J gene: TRBJ2-1; D gene: TRBD2; V gene: TRBV20-1; CDR3 DNA: TGCAGTGCTAGAGAACAGCTAGCGGGAGCCCCGGGGAATGAGCAGTTCTTC; CDR3 protein: CSAREQLAGAPGNEQFF
clone size: many; J gene: TRBJ1-1; D gene: -; V gene: TRBV20-1; CDR3 DNA: TGCAGTGCTAGAGTAGTAATGAACACTGAAGCTTTCTTT; CDR3 protein: CSARVVMNTEAFF
clone size: many; J gene: TRBJ1-1; D gene: -; V gene: TRBV12-3/TRBV12-4; CDR3 DNA: TGTGCCAGCAGAGCCTACGGGACCTATGAAGCTTTCTTT; CDR3 protein: CASRAYGTYEAFF
clone size: -; J gene: TRBJ2-4; D gene: -; V gene: TRBV1; CDR3 DNA: TGCACTAGCAGCCAGTCGAAAGACAGTCCTCTAGCCAAAAACATTCAGTACTTC; CDR3 protein: CTSSQSKDSPLAKNIQYF
clone size: few; J gene: TRBJ1-4; D gene: -; V gene: TRBV27; CDR3 DNA: TGTGCCAGCAGTGGGTTGGGGATGGGAAATGAAAAACTGTTTTTT; CDR3 protein: CASSGLGMGNEKLFF
clone size: -; J gene: TRBJ1-4; D gene: -; V gene: TRBV18; CDR3 DNA: TGTGCCAGCTCAGAGGGAGCTCCCGGCCTCCCTAATGAAAAACTGTTTTTT; CDR3 protein: CASSEGAPGLPNEKLFF
clone size: many; J gene: TRBJ1-2; D gene: -; V gene: TRBV18; CDR3 DNA: TGTGCCAGCTCACCTCACATCCGACTGGGGCATGGCTACACCTTC; CDR3 protein: CASSPHIRLGHGYTF
clone size: -; J gene: TRBJ2-3; D gene: TRBD2; V gene: TRBV4-1; CDR3 DNA: TGCGCCAGCAGCCAACTAACCATGGCGGGAGGCGGAGATACGCAGTATTTT; CDR3 protein: CASSQLTMAGGGDTQYF
clone size: -; J gene: TRBJ2-5; D gene: -; V gene: TRBV11-2; CDR3 DNA: TGTGCCAGCAGCTTATTTGGGGGGTACCAAGAGACCCAGTACTTC; CDR3 protein: CASSLFGGYQETQYF
clone size: many; J gene: TRBJ1-6; D gene: -; V gene: TRBV5-1; CDR3 DNA: TGCGCCAGCAGCTTGGAAGCGGGGATAGGGGATTCACCCCTCCACTTT; CDR3 protein: CASSLEAGIGDSPLHF
clone size: many; J gene: TRBJ2-2; D gene: -; V gene: TRBV28; CDR3 DNA: TGTGCCAGCAGTTTTCTTGGCGGGGAGCTGTTTTTT; CDR3 protein: CASSFLGGELFF
clone size: many; J gene: TRBJ2-3; D gene: TRBD2; V gene: TRBV11-2; CDR3 DNA: TGTGCCAGCAGCTTAGACTCGGCAGCGGGAGGAGGGAATACGCAGTATTTT; CDR3 protein: CASSLDSAAGGGNTQYF
clone size: many; J gene: TRBJ2-7; D gene: TRBD1; V gene: TRBV12-3/TRBV12-4; CDR3 DNA: TGTGCCAGCACCTTGGACAGGAGCTCCTACGAGCAGTACTTC; CDR3 protein: CASTLDRSSYEQYF
clone size: many; J gene: TRBJ1-6; D gene: -; V gene: TRBV27; CDR3 DNA: TGTGCCAGCAGTGGGGGACCCTTCTCCTATAATTCACCCCTCCACTTT; CDR3 protein: CASSGGPFSYNSPLHF
clone size: few; J gene: TRBJ2-7; D gene: -; V gene: TRBV5-1; CDR3 DNA: TGCGCCAGCAGCTACATTGAGGGGGGCTCCTACGAGCAGTACTTC; CDR3 protein: CASSYIEGGSYEQYF
clone size: many; J gene: TRBJ2-3; D gene: TRBD1; V gene: TRBV7-2; CDR3 DNA: TGTGCCAGCAGCTCCCGACAGGGGGGCACAGATACGCAGTATTTT; CDR3 protein: CASSSRQGGTDTQYF
clone size: -; J gene: TRBJ2-1; D gene: TRBD1; V gene: TRBV6-2/TRBV6-3; CDR3 DNA: TGTGCCAGCACCCCTCCCGGGACAGGGGTCAATGAGCAGTTCTTC; CDR3 protein: CASTPPGTGVNEQFF
clone size: -; J gene: TRBJ1-1; D gene: -; V gene: TRBV29-1; CDR3 DNA: TGCAGCGGTGGGAATGAAGCTTTCTTT; CDR3 protein: CSGGNEAFF
clone size: few; J gene: TRBJ2-7; D gene: -; V gene: TRBV28; CDR3 DNA: TGTGCCAGCAGTTTATTTGGGGGTCGGAACTACGAGCAGTACTTC; CDR3 protein: CASSLFGGRNYEQYF
clone size: many; J gene: TRBJ2-7; D gene: TRBD2; V gene: TRBV29-1; CDR3 DNA: TGCAGCGCGGGGGGGGACGAGCAGTACTTC; CDR3 protein: CSAGGDEQYF
clone size: many; J gene: TRBJ1-1; D gene: -; V gene: TRBV25-1; CDR3 DNA: TGTGCCAGCAGTGATCGATATGGCACTGAAGCTTTCTTT; CDR3 protein: CASSDRYGTEAFF
clone size: -; J gene: TRBJ1-2; D gene: -; V gene: TRBV12-3/TRBV12-4; CDR3 DNA: TGTGCCAGCAATTTAGGGCTTGGGGCTTTTTTAGGCTATGGCTACACCTTC; CDR3 protein: CASNLGLGAFLGYGYTF
clone size: many; J gene: TRBJ1-2; D gene: -; V gene: TRBV20-1; CDR3 DNA: TGCAGTGCCCTGGAATATGGCTACACCTTC; CDR3 protein: CSALEYGYTF
clone size: few; J gene: TRBJ2-7; D gene: -; V gene: TRBV7-2; CDR3 DNA: TGTGCCAGCAGCCCAGCACTAGCTCTTCCCTACGAGCAGTACTTC; CDR3 protein: CASSPALALPYEQYF
clone size: many; J gene: TRBJ1-1; D gene: TRBD1; V gene: TRBV20-1; CDR3 DNA: TGCAGTGCTAGAGCCATGACAGGGAGGACTGAAGCTTTCTTT; CDR3 protein: CSARAMTGRTEAFF
clone size: -; J gene: TRBJ2-1; D gene: TRBD2; V gene: TRBV3-1; CDR3 DNA: TGTGCCAGCTGCCTCACTAGCGGGAGCAGGAATGAGCAGTTCTTC; CDR3 protein: CASCLTSGSRNEQFF
clone size: few; J gene: TRBJ2-1; D gene: -; V gene: TRBV11-2; CDR3 DNA: TGTGCCAGCAGTTTTGTCGGCCGAGAAAATGAGCAGTTCTTC; CDR3 protein: CASSFVGRENEQFF
clone size: many; J gene: TRBJ2-3; D gene: -; V gene: TRBV6-2/TRBV6-3; CDR3 DNA: TGTGCCAGCAGCCGCAATACAGGTGTGGGGCAGACAGATACGCAGTATTTT; CDR3 protein: CASSRNTGVGQTDTQYF
clone size: -; J gene: TRBJ1-1; D gene: -; V gene: TRBV6-1; CDR3 DNA: TGTGCCAGCTGCCAGGTGGAGAACACTGAAGCTTTCTTT; CDR3 protein: CASCQVENTEAFF
clone size: -; J gene: TRBJ2-3; D gene: TRBD2; V gene: TRBV20-1; CDR3 DNA: TGCAGTGCTAGAGGCGGGAGAGGTTTTAGCACAGATACGCAGTATTTT; CDR3 protein: CSARGGRGFSTDTQYF
clone size: few; J gene: TRBJ2-1; D gene: -; V gene: TRBV20-1; CDR3 DNA: TGCAGTGTTCCACAGGAGTTAAGCTCCTACAATGAGCAGTTCTTC; CDR3 protein: CSVPQELSSYNEQFF
clone size: many; J gene: TRBJ2-4; D gene: -; V gene: TRBV12-3/TRBV12-4; CDR3 DNA: TGTGCCAGCAGGGCTCCAGGGGACCTGGGAAACATTCAGTACTTC; CDR3 protein: CASRAPGDLGNIQYF
clone size: -; J gene: TRBJ2-7; D gene: -; V gene: TRBV5-1; CDR3 DNA: TGCGCCAGCAGCAAGGTCTCCCCAGGGGCTACGGGATACTACGAGCAGTACTTC; CDR3 protein: CASSKVSPGATGYYEQYF
clone size: few; J gene: TRBJ1-2; D gene: -; V gene: TRBV7-2; CDR3 DNA: TGTGCCAGCAGCGCCCGGACAGCAAATGGCTACACCTTC; CDR3 protein: CASSARTANGYTF
clone size: many; J gene: TRBJ1-1; D gene: -; V gene: TRBV12-3/TRBV12-4; CDR3 DNA: TGTGCCAGCAGCCTACAGGGGAACACTGAAGCTTTCTTT; CDR3 protein: CASSLQGNTEAFF
clone size: -; J gene: TRBJ1-5; D gene: -; V gene: TRBV6-1; CDR3 DNA: TGTGCCAGCAGATCGGACGGAAATAGCAATCAGCCCCAGCATTTT; CDR3 protein: CASRSDGNSNQPQHF
clone size: many; J gene: TRBJ2-1; D gene: TRBD2; V gene: TRBV20-1; CDR3 DNA: TGCAGTGCTAGATCCCTTAGCGGGAGGCCTGACAATGAGCAGTTCTTC; CDR3 protein: CSARSLSGRPDNEQFF
clone size: few; J gene: TRBJ2-7; D gene: TRBD1; V gene: TRBV7-9; CDR3 DNA: TGTGCCAGCAGCCTAGATACAGGGGCAGATGAGCAGTACTTC; CDR3 protein: CASSLDTGADEQYF
clone size: -; J gene: TRBJ1-2; D gene: -; V gene: TRBV10-3; CDR3 DNA: TGTGCCATCACCCGGGGTGGGGGCGGAGAGGATGGCTACACCTTC; CDR3 protein: CAITRGGGGEDGYTF
clone size: many; J gene: TRBJ2-7; D gene: -; V gene: TRBV20-1; CDR3 DNA: TGCAGTGCTAAAGACAGTTTTGAGTACGAGCAGTACTTC; CDR3 protein: CSAKDSFEYEQYF
clone size: few; J gene: TRBJ2-5; D gene: -; V gene: TRBV7-6; CDR3 DNA: TGTGCCAGCAGCTTAGCCCTAGGACGAGGAGGGGAGACCCAGTACTTC; CDR3 protein: CASSLALGRGGETQYF
clone size: many; J gene: TRBJ1-1; D gene: -; V gene: TRBV20-1; CDR3 DNA: TGCAGTGCAAGTAGGGGCACTGAAGCTTTCTTT; CDR3 protein: CSASRGTEAFF
clone size: few; J gene: TRBJ1-4; D gene: -; V gene: TRBV7-2; CDR3 DNA: TGTGCCAGCAGCCCGACGGTGGCAACTAATGAAAAACTGTTTTTT; CDR3 protein: CASSPTVATNEKLFF